This T cell receptor beta chain was documented in a study of spatial heterogeneity in lung cancer. TCRdb re-derived calls from the 5' RACE reads in MiXCR, one entry per CDR3 protein. The sample has some 120,000 distinct CDR3 sequences, more than 10% seen once. Time point described: blood at routine non-recurrence follow-up after resection. Unsorted whole RNA from tumor, nontumor lung or frozen PBMC underwent sequencing. This clonotype showed up just a few times. The sample was PBMCs, taken at follow-up. The receptor was derived from a male donor with early-stage non-small cell lung cancer.

The CDR3, as DNA: TGTGCCAGCAGTTTCCCGGCTAGCGGGGTCGATGAGCAGTTCTTC. This codes for CASSFPASGVDEQFF. The chain recombines TRBV12-3 or TRBV12-4 with TRBJ2-1; 9 bases align to TRBD2. This CDR3 is built from 15 residues. J gave up 8 bases and V 3 bases, and 8 bases lay outside the gene matches.